The entry that follows covers one T cell receptor (beta chain) sequence. What it recognizes is unknown. One entry per CDR3 protein, without DNA, is what TCRdb gives after re-calling the 5' RACE reads. In total, the table holds roughly 300,000 distinct CDR3 sequences. The CDR3 has 13 amino acids. This record belongs to a study of T cells expressing NK-cell markers. Findings and limits, study-wide: Several donors' CD3+CD56-NKG2C+ cells were dominated by the same clonotypes.

This TCR derives from a woman aged 18 to 75 in good health. The chain has TRBV12-3 or TRBV12-4 and TRBJ1-1. Sequenced sample: blood T cells: a sorted CD56 or NKG2C T cell subset, CD4+ or CD8+ T cells, or bulk PBMC T cells (not recorded which). CDR3 amino acids: CASSYWIDTEAFF.